The 27 T cell receptor beta chains given below trace back to one sample, sequenced in a study of cytomegalovirus exposure and HLA in healthy donors. PCR primers comprised 60 Vbeta and 13 Jbeta primers. Only in-frame clones appear in the TCRdb table, and some are missing; sequencing was by immunoSEQ multiplex PCR. Among approximately 27,000 clones listed, about 70% were seen once. What was sequenced was PBMCs. Receptors originate from a woman aged 50 to 60 in good health and CMV-seronegative.

The chain links TRBV7-2 to TRBJ1-3; the D is unclear. The germline V and J ends were trimmed by 1 base and 4 bases, with 11 bases remaining between them. The germline CDR1 and CDR2 sequences are SGHTA and FQGNSA. The CDR3 spans 15 residues. Here the CDR3 reads CASSLGAAPGNTIYF. The CDR3, as DNA: TGTGCCAGCAGCTTAGGAGCGGCTCCAGGAAACACCATATATTTT.

This clone was seen only a few times. The V gene is TRBV5-1, the J gene TRBJ2-2, with 11 bases lining up with TRBD1. Trimming at V came to 3 bases and at J to 6 bases, leaving 10 bases not matched to a gene. Germline V gives CDR1 SGHRS, CDR2 YFSETQ. The CDR3 runs 17 residues. The CDR3 sequence: CASSYTRTGGNSGELFF. Written as DNA, the CDR3 is TGCGCCAGCAGCTATACTAGGACAGGGGGCAATTCCGGGGAGCTGTTTTTT.

The chain carries TRBV27 and TRBJ1-5, with D possibly being TRBD1 (5 bases). CDR3 length equals 13 residues. Germline V lookup: CDR1 MNHEY, CDR2 SMNVEV (reference sequence). The V and J ends lost 6 bases and 3 bases respectively, with 9 bases between them. CDR3 DNA sequence: TGTGCCAGCAGACGACAGAACAATCAGCCCCAGCATTTT. Translating it yields CASRRQNNQPQHF.

This clone came up once. The chain is built from TRBV7-9 and TRBJ1-5; D is ambiguous. V was pared by 3 bases and J by 0 bases, with 6 bases between. The CDR3 runs 14 residues. Germline V gene data show CDR1 as SEHNR and CDR2 as FQNEAQ (reference sequence). CDR3 protein: CASSFEASNQPQHF. DNA for the CDR3: TGTGCCAGCAGCTTCGAGGCTAGCAATCAGCCCCAGCATTTT.

This clone appeared a few times. J is TRBJ2-1 and V is TRBV6-1; D unresolved. CDR3 length: 14 amino acids. The germline CDR1 and CDR2 sequences are MNHNS and SASEGT. With 2 bases removed from V and 7 bases from J, the gap between germline ends came to 12 bases. As DNA, the CDR3 is TGTGCCAGCAGTGAAATCCAGCGTGGTAATGAGCAGTTCTTC. Its protein is CASSEIQRGNEQFF.

This chain joins TRBV4-1 and TRBJ2-3; 7 nucleotides line up with TRBD2. Germline CDR1 and CDR2: MGHRA and YSYEKL. The CDR3 sequence is 15 residues long. The J segment lost 2 bases and the V segment lost 4 bases, leaving 6 bases of the junction unmatched. CDR3 bases: TGCGCCAGCAGCCCAGCGGGATATGACACAGATACGCAGTATTTT. Its translation is CASSPAGYDTDTQYF.

The V and J genes are TRBV7-6 and TRBJ1-1, with no clear D. The CDR3 runs to 12 residues. Trimming shortened V by 6 bases and J by 7 bases, and 12 bases separated the two germline ends. Germline CDR1 SGHVS, CDR2 FNYEAQ. CDR3 DNA sequence: TGTGCCAGCAGTTCGACGGGAGGTGAAGCTTTCTTT. It is translated as CASSSTGGEAFF.

With respect to this clone: The same CDR3 arises from other DNA sequences in this sample as well. The rearrangement uses TRBV9 and TRBJ1-1; 7 bases fit TRBD1. From germline, CDR1 is SGDLS and CDR2 YYNGEE. CDR3 length: 13 amino acids. V lost 0 bases, J lost 4 bases, and 0 bases stayed unmatched. The CDR3 DNA sequence: TGTGCCAGCAGCGTAGGACAGGGCACTGAAGCTTTCTTT. The encoded protein is CASSVGQGTEAFF.

The J gene is TRBJ1-2, the V gene TRBV6-5; D might be TRBD1 (5 bases). The CDR3 is made up of 14 amino acids. The V gene's germline CDR1 is MNHEY and CDR2 SVGAGI. Trimming shortened V by 6 bases and J by 3 bases, and 14 bases separated the two germline ends. The CDR3: CASRSLDSDYGYTF. The CDR3, as DNA: TGTGCCAGCAGATCTCTTGACAGCGACTATGGCTACACCTTC.

The rearrangement uses TRBV2 and TRBJ2-1; 10 bases are shared with TRBD2. CDR1 SNHLY and CDR2 FYNNEI come from the germline V gene. After removal of 8 bases from V and 5 bases from J, the junction contained 9 bases not matched to a gene. The CDR3 is 15 residues long. The CDR3 sequence: CASHLLAGVNNEQFF. The CDR3, as DNA: TGTGCCAGCCACTTGCTAGCGGGAGTAAACAATGAGCAGTTCTTC.

The CDR3 DNA reads as TGTGCCAGCAGCGTCCGGACAGAGAACACTGAAGCTTTCTTT. It yields the protein CASSVRTENTEAFF. This sequence joins TRBV9 and TRBJ1-1; tentatively, D is TRBD1 (6 bases). The CDR3 contains 14 residues. The ends were cut back, 2 bases at V and 1 base at J, with 9 bases in the middle. The germline gives CDR1 SGDLS, CDR2 YYNGEE.

V usage is TRBV2 and J usage is TRBJ1-5; D is undetermined. CDR1 is SNHLY and CDR2 is FYNNEI in the germline V gene. CDR3 length equals 13 residues. Trimming took 4 bases from V and 5 from J, leaving 9 bases between them. For the CDR3, the DNA is TGTGCCAGCAGTGGCCAGGTAGATCAGCCCCAGCATTTT. Its translation: CASSGQVDQPQHF.

The chain joins TRBV15 to TRBJ2-4; D possibly corresponds to TRBD1 (6 bases). This CDR3 is 13 amino acids long. Germline V gives CDR1 LNHNV, CDR2 YYDKDF (reference sequence). The ends were cut back, 1 base at V and 6 bases at J, with 7 bases in the middle. The CDR3 DNA reads TGTGCCACCAGCAGAGTACAGGGAAACATTCAGTACTTC. Translated: CATSRVQGNIQYF.

The chain has TRBV5-4 and TRBJ2-7; TRBD1 might be the D (5 bases). This CDR3 is 13 amino acids long. Trimming removed 2 bases at V and 8 bases at J, with 14 bases between. The V gene's germline CDR1 is SGHNT and CDR2 YYREEE (reference sequence). This CDR3 reads CASSFKAREQQYF. The CDR3 DNA follows: TGTGCCAGCAGCTTTAAAGCCAGGGAACAGCAGTACTTC.

The V and J genes are TRBV4-1 and TRBJ1-5, with a weak D call TRBD1 (6 bases). The CDR3 runs to 15 residues. V lost 4 bases and J lost 0, with 10 bases in between. Germline CDR1 MGHRA, CDR2 YSYEKL. CDR3 region: CASSLGGYSNQPQHF. CDR3 DNA: TGCGCCAGCAGCCTAGGGGGATATAGCAATCAGCCCCAGCATTTT.

The rearrangement uses TRBV4-1 and TRBJ1-2; D is possibly TRBD1 (5 bases). Germline loops: CDR1 MGHRA, CDR2 YSYEKL. The V end was cut by 0 bases, the J end by 7 bases, with 15 bases between. CDR3 length: 15 amino acids. CDR3 bases: TGCGCCAGCAGCCAAGACTTGGCAGGGCTAGGTGGCTACACCTTC. Translated, it gives CASSQDLAGLGGYTF.

This rearrangement joins TRBV28 to TRBJ1-5, with D tentatively TRBD1 (5 bases). CDR1 and CDR2 from the germline V gene are MDHEN and SYDVKM. V gave up 3 bases and J gave up 7 bases, with 10 bases separating them. This CDR3 spans 13 amino acids. The DNA of the CDR3 is TGTGCCAGCAGTTTCAAGGGGCGACAGCCCCAGCATTTT. This codes for CASSFKGRQPQHF. Full variable domain (remainder filled in from reference TRBV28 and TRBJ1-5): DVKVTQSSRYLVKRTGEKVFLECVQDMDHENMFWYRQDPGLGLRLIYFSYDVKMKEKGDIPEGYSVSREKKERFSLILESASTNQTSMYLCASSFKGRQPQHFGDGTRLSIL.

The V call is TRBV5-4, the J call TRBJ2-7, with 12 bases fitting TRBD2. V was clipped by 3 bases and J by 5 bases; unmatched bases: 3. CDR1 is SGHNT, CDR2 YYREEE, per germline (reference sequence). The CDR3 length is 14 residues. The CDR3 protein is CASSSLAGGDEQYF. CDR3 bases: TGTGCCAGCAGCTCCCTAGCGGGGGGGGACGAGCAGTACTTC.

CDR3 amino acids: CASSLIGGAGEQYF. As DNA, the CDR3 is TGTGCCAGCAGTTTAATAGGCGGAGCCGGGGAGCAGTACTTC. The chain employs TRBV6-5 and TRBJ2-7; no firm D call. CDR1 and CDR2 from the germline V gene are MNHEY and SVGAGI. This CDR3 spans 14 amino acids. With 4 bases removed from V and 7 bases from J, the gap between germline ends came to 17 bases.

This clone was seen only once. CDR3 DNA sequence: TGTGCCAGCCGGCTGGATGAAGGAGGCAATCAGCCCCAGCATTTT. It yields the protein CASRLDEGGNQPQHF. This chain links TRBV6-1 with TRBJ1-5; D call uncertain. Germline values: CDR1 MNHNS, CDR2 SASEGT. The CDR3 spans 15 residues. V lost 8 bases and J lost 2, with 16 bases in between.

This clone has more than one count but fewer than ten. The rearrangement uses TRBV7-8 and TRBJ2-7, with D perhaps TRBD1 (5 bases). The V end lost 7 bases, the J end lost 7 bases, and 20 bases lay between the germline ends. This CDR3 region has 14 residues. CDR1 and CDR2 (germline): SGHVS, FQNEAQ. The DNA for the CDR3 is TGTGCCAGCACCTTCCCAGGCAGGGTCTCAGAGCAGTACTTC. Protein sequence: CASTFPGRVSEQYF.

The table lists this clone with a count of one. V usage is TRBV29-1 and J usage is TRBJ1-6, with 7 bases lining up with TRBD1. CDR1 is SQVTM and CDR2 is ANQGSEA in the germline V gene. The CDR3 has 13 residues. The V segment lost 6 bases and the J segment 7 bases; nucleotides outside the gene matches: 6. CDR3 sequence: CSVAGGPNSPLHF. The CDR3 region has the DNA TGCAGCGTGGCAGGGGGTCCAAATTCACCCCTCCACTTT.

Only a few counts were recorded for this clone. This chain links TRBV9 with TRBJ2-2; D might be TRBD1 (6 bases). This CDR3 has 13 residues. CDR1 SGDLS and CDR2 YYNGEE come from the germline V gene. Trimming shortened V by 4 bases and J by 7 bases, and 11 bases separated the two germline ends. The CDR3 region is CASSTGRSGELFF. The CDR3 DNA reads as TGTGCCAGCAGCACAGGGCGGAGCGGGGAGCTGTTTTTT.

The chain has TRBV6-5 and TRBJ1-5; 9 bases are a match to TRBD1. The germline gives CDR1 MNHEY, CDR2 SVGAGI. V lost 6 bases to trimming and J lost 6 bases; unmatched junction nucleotides: 3. The CDR3 extends over 13 amino acids. DNA for the CDR3: TGTGCCAGCAGACAGGGGGCAAGTCAGCCCCAGCATTTT. It codes for CASRQGASQPQHF.

The chain recombines TRBV9 with TRBJ2-3; a weak D match, TRBD1 (6 bases). This CDR3 has 14 residues. The germline V gene encodes CDR1 SGDLS and CDR2 YYNGEE. V was pared by 6 bases and J by 3 bases, with 14 bases between. The CDR3 reads CASKLGQGTDTQYF. The CDR3 nucleotides are TGTGCCAGCAAATTAGGGCAGGGGACAGATACGCAGTATTTT.

The V and J genes are TRBV14 and TRBJ2-1; 9 nucleotides agree with TRBD1. J gave up 6 bases and V 2 bases, and 2 bases lay outside the gene matches. CDR1 SGHDN and CDR2 FVKESK come from the germline V gene. The CDR3 spans 14 residues. In DNA, the CDR3 is TGTGCCAGCAGCCAAAAGACAGGGGGCAATGAGCAGTTCTTC. Amino acids: CASSQKTGGNEQFF. The variable domain in full, completed from reference TRBV14 and TRBJ2-1, reads EAGVTQFPSHSVIEKGQTVTLRCDPISGHDNLYWYRRVMGKEIKFLLHFVKESKQDESGMPNNRFLAERTGGTYSTLKVQPAELEDSGVYFCASSQKTGGNEQFFGPGTRLTVL.

V and J are TRBV4-2 and TRBJ2-1, with a weak D call TRBD2 (6 bases). V lost 1 base, J lost 10 bases, and 11 bases lay in between. This CDR3 is built from 13 residues. Germline assignment: CDR1 LGHNA and CDR2 YNFKEQ. The CDR3 nucleotides are TGTGCCAGCAGCCAAGCGGAGGGAAAGGAGCAGTTCTTC. It translates to CASSQAEGKEQFF.